Below, 15 T cell receptor beta chains from the same sample are listed, as sequenced in a study of cytomegalovirus exposure and HLA in healthy donors. Produced via immunoSEQ multiplex PCR; TCRdb's table is partial and in-frame only. The sample lists roughly 130,000 clones; roughly 90% were seen once. The sample was PBMCs. These receptors all stem from a man younger than 45 in good health and CMV-seronegative.

V usage is TRBV29-1 and J usage is TRBJ2-1, with 8 bases aligning to TRBD2. CDR3 size: 18 residues. Germline CDR1 reads SQVTM; CDR2 reads ANQGSEA. The ends lost 7 bases at V and 1 base at J; junction bases unmatched: 18. The CDR3 loop reads CSARGSSGTTVSYNEQFF. CDR3 in DNA: TGCAGCGCGCGGGGGAGTAGCGGGACCACGGTATCCTACAATGAGCAGTTCTTC.

The V gene is TRBV7-3, the J gene TRBJ2-1; TRBD2 aligns across 8 bases. The germline V gene encodes CDR1 SGHTA and CDR2 FQGTGA. The CDR3 spans 15 residues. V shed 5 bases, J shed 10 bases, and the junction held 13 bases outside the gene matches. The CDR3 region is CASSPGPASGLEQFF. Written as DNA, the CDR3 is TGTGCCAGCAGCCCCGGGCCGGCTAGCGGGTTAGAGCAGTTCTTC.

The V and J genes are TRBV6-4 and TRBJ2-1, with D possibly being TRBD1 (5 bases). With 9 bases removed from V and 8 bases from J, the gap between germline ends came to 23 bases. This CDR3 spans 15 amino acids. The germline V gene has CDR1 MRHNA and CDR2 SNTAGT. In DNA form, the CDR3 reads TGTGCCAGGGCTCAGGGTAACGGCTCGGGCGATGAGCAGTTCTTC. Protein: CARAQGNGSGDEQFF.

This clone was recorded only once. This chain links TRBV30 with TRBJ1-2; D remains ambiguous. The CDR3 has 12 amino acids. Germline V gene sequence: CDR1 GTSNPN, CDR2 SVGIG (reference sequence). Trimming took 1 base from V and 6 from J, leaving 9 bases between them. Written as DNA, the CDR3 is TGTGCCTGGAGTGAAGGGAGCCATGGCTACACCTTC. Translating gives CAWSEGSHGYTF.

The chain combines TRBV11-3 with TRBJ2-1; 11 bases match TRBD2. The CDR3 runs 13 residues. Per germline, CDR1 SGHNT and CDR2 YENEEA. V was pared by 4 bases and J by 11 bases, with 4 bases of the junction left unmatched. CDR3 amino acids: CASSSGTSGQQFF. The CDR3 nucleotides are TGTGCCAGCAGCTCCGGGACTAGCGGCCAGCAGTTCTTC.

The chain joins TRBV6-5 to TRBJ1-4; weak D call: TRBD1 (5 bases). CDR1 and CDR2 from the germline V gene are MNHEY and SVGAGI. CDR3 size: 14 residues. The V end was cut by 0 bases, the J end by 4 bases, with 6 bases between. This chain's CDR3 is CASSYSGGNEKLFF. In DNA, the CDR3 is TGTGCCAGCAGTTACTCCGGGGGTAATGAAAAACTGTTTTTT.

The chain recombines TRBV5-6 with TRBJ2-7; 13 bases match TRBD2. Germline CDR1 and CDR2: SGHDT and YYEEEE. The junction had 9 bases not matched to a gene; V was cut back by 0 bases and J by 6 bases. The CDR3 is made up of 17 amino acids. The CDR3 nucleotides read TGTGCCAGCAGCTTGGAGGCGGTGGGACTAGCGGGATCCGAGCAGTACTTC. Encoded protein: CASSLEAVGLAGSEQYF. Full variable domain (missing parts from reference TRBV5-6 and TRBJ2-7): DAGVTQSPTHLIKTRGQQVTLRCSPKSGHDTVSWYQQALGQGPQFIFQYYEEEERQRGNFPDRFSGHQFPNYSSELNVNALLLGDSALYLCASSLEAVGLAGSEQYFGPGTRLTVT.

V usage is TRBV20-1 and J usage is TRBJ1-4; D ambiguous. V was pared by 6 bases and J by 6 bases, with 5 bases between. CDR3 length: 10 residues. The germline V gene has CDR1 DFQATT and CDR2 SNEGSKA (reference sequence). This chain's CDR3 is CSASYEKLFF. The CDR3 DNA follows: TGCAGTGCCTCTTATGAAAAACTGTTTTTT.

The CDR3 spells CASSLGNRPYEQYF. Written as DNA, the CDR3 is TGTGCCAGCAGCTTAGGTAACAGGCCCTACGAGCAGTACTTC. The chain joins TRBV7-3 to TRBJ2-7; possible D gene TRBD1, 5 bases. Trimming took off 2 bases at V and 2 bases at J, with 10 bases between the two ends. Germline lookup yields CDR1 SGHTA and CDR2 FQGTGA. The CDR3 consists of 14 residues.

V gene TRBV27 combines with J gene TRBJ2-5; maybe TRBD2 (7 bases). Germline V gives CDR1 MNHEY, CDR2 SMNVEV (reference sequence). This CDR3 is built from 17 residues. The V end was cut by 5 bases, the J end by 1 base, with 20 bases between. The DNA for the CDR3 is TGTGCCAGCAGTGCGGGGGACATCAACTATCCCCAAGAGACCCAGTACTTC. Translating gives CASSAGDINYPQETQYF.

CDR3 DNA: TGTGCCATCAGGACAGGGGGCGCGTACACTGAAGCTTTCTTT. Protein sequence: CAIRTGGAYTEAFF. V gene TRBV10-3 combines with J gene TRBJ1-1; 10 nucleotides line up with TRBD1. With 6 bases clipped from V and 3 bases from J, the junction kept 4 bases outside the gene matches. The CDR3 runs to 14 residues. Germline V gene sequence: CDR1 ENHRY, CDR2 SYGVKD.

The rearrangement links TRBV20-1 to TRBJ2-2; D uncertain. The CDR3 spans 11 residues. Per the germline V gene, CDR1 is DFQATT and CDR2 is SNEGSKA (reference sequence). The CDR3 DNA is TGCAGGCTATCGCACACCGGGGAGCTGTTTTTT. Its translation: CRLSHTGELFF.

The chain joins TRBV6-1 to TRBJ2-7; D ambiguous. The CDR3 has 15 residues. Looked up from germline, CDR1 is MNHNS and CDR2 is SASEGT. V shed 4 bases and J shed 0 bases, with 13 bases lying between them. CDR3 loop: CASSVEGRPSYEQYF. DNA of the CDR3: TGTGCCAGCAGTGTCGAAGGCAGGCCCTCCTACGAGCAGTACTTC.

This clone was seen a single time. V usage is TRBV5-1 and J usage is TRBJ2-2; TRBD2 matches 11 bases. The J segment lost 6 bases and the V segment lost 5 bases, leaving 9 bases of the junction unmatched. Germline lookup yields CDR1 SGHRS and CDR2 YFSETQ. CDR3 length equals 16 residues. The CDR3, as DNA: TGCGCCAGCAGGATGATAGCGGGAGGGCCGGCCGGGGAGCTGTTTTTT. Translating it yields CASRMIAGGPAGELFF.

The chain uses TRBV15 and TRBJ2-2; a weak D match, TRBD2 (6 bases). The CDR3 consists of 15 residues. Germline CDR1 is LNHNV and CDR2 is YYDKDF (reference sequence). V was shortened by 5 bases and J by 4 bases, with 14 bases between the two germline ends. The CDR3 protein is CATSGARTTTGELFF. Here the CDR3 DNA reads TGTGCCACCAGCGGCGCGAGGACTACCACCGGGGAGCTGTTTTTT.